This T cell receptor beta chain was sequenced for a study of blood T cells in healthy people across ages. Study details: In model experiments, template switching was able to capture about one barcoded beta molecule for every two T cells that were present. Findings and limits, study-wide: Long-lived donors had more naive CD4+ cells and higher diversity than aged donors.

With 1 base removed from V and 4 bases from J, the gap between germline ends came to 17 bases. Germline V lookup: CDR1 SGHTA, CDR2 FQGNSA. The CDR3 sequence is 17 residues long. This clonotype was counted at least ten times. Its antigen is as yet unknown. A sample-barcoded 5' primer and a J-beta primer mix were used in a second PCR of roughly 7 to 11 cycles. TCRdb reprocessed the 5' RACE reads with MiXCR, giving one entry per CDR3 protein. The sample has roughly 1,800,000 distinct CDR3 sequences, around half seen once; the top ten hold 2% to 2.5%. Extraction of total RNA produced a minimum of 5.5 micrograms from each sample.

Sequencing used blood. The chain is built from TRBV7-2 and TRBJ2-1; D perhaps matches TRBD2 (7 bases). This sequence originates from a woman aged 40 to 50 in good health. CDR3 bases: TGTGCCAGCAGCTTAGTGGGCGGGGGCGGTGGTTACAATGAGCAGTTCTTC. Its translation: CASSLVGGGGGYNEQFF.